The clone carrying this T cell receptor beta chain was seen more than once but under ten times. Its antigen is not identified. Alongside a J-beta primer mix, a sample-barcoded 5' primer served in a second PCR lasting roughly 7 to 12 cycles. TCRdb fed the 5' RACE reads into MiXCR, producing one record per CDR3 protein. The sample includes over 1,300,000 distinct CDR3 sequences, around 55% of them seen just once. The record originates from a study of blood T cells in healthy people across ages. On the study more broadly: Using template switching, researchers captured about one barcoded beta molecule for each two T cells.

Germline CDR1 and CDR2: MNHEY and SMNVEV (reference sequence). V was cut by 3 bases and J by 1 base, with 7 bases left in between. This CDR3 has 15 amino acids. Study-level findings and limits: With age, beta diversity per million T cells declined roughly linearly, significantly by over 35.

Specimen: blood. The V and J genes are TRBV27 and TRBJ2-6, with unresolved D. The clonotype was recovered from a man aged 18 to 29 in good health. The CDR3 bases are TGTGCCAGCAGTTTGGGGATATCTGGGGCCAACGTCCTGACTTTC. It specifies CASSLGISGANVLTF.